The clone carrying this T cell receptor (beta chain) was seen a handful of times. No antigen is known for it. A second about 7 to 11 cycle PCR used barcoded and J-beta primers. TCRdb reanalysed the 5' RACE reads using MiXCR and keeps one entry per CDR3 protein. The sample contains 600,000 to 1,000,000 distinct CDR3 sequences, around 25% of which appear only once. These data originate in a study of blood T cells in healthy people across ages. The study, taken as a whole, reports: Among T cells, TCR beta diversity per million cells dropped roughly linearly as age rose.

This sample also belongs to another study, concerning T cells of mothers and their children. This second study says: Unrelated pairs and related pairs have their TCR recombination output shaped similarly by thymic selection.

Sequencing was done on a sample of blood. This receptor was identified in a boy aged 5-17 years in good health.

CDR3 coding DNA: TGCAGCGTAGCCCTAGGCTCTGGAAACACCATATATTTT. Translated: CSVALGSGNTIYF. The rearrangement joins TRBV29-1 to TRBJ1-3; no firm D call. This CDR3 is 13 amino acids long. CDR1 and CDR2 from the germline V gene are SQVTM and ANQGSEA. With 6 bases removed from V and 0 bases from J, the gap between germline ends came to 9 bases. The whole variable domain, filled in from reference TRBV29-1 and TRBJ1-3, reads SAVISQKPSRDICQRGTSLTIQCQVDSQVTMMFWYRQQPGQSLTLIATANQGSEATYESGFVIDKFPISRPNLTFSTLTVSNMSPEDSSIYLCSVALGSGNTIYFGEGSWLTVV.